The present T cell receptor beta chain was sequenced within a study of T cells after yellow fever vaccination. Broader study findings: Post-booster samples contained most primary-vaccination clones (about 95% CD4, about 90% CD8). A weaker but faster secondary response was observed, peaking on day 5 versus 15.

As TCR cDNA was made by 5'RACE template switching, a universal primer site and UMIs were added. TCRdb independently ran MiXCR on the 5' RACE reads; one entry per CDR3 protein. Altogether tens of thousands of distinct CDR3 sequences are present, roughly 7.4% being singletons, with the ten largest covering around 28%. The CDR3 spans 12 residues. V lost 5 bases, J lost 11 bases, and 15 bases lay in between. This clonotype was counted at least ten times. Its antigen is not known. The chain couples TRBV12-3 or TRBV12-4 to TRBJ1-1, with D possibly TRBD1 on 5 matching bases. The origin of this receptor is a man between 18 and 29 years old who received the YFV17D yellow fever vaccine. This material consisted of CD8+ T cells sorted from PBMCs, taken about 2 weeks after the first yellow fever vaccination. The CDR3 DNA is TGTGCCAGCAGTAGCGGAAGGGACGAGGCTTTCTTT. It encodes CASSSGRDEAFF.